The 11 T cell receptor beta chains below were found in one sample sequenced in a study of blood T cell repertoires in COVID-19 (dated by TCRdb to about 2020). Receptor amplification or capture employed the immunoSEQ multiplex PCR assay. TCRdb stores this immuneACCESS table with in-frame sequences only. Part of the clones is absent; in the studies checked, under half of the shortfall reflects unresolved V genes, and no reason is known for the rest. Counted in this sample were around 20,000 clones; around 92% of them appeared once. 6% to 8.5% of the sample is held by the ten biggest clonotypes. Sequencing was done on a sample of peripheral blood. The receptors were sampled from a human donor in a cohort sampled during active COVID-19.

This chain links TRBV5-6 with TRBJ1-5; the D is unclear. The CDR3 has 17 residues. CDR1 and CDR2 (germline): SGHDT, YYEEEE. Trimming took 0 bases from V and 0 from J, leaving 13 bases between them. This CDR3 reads CASSLASGGDSNQPQHF. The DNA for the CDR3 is TGTGCCAGCAGCTTGGCCTCCGGCGGCGATAGCAATCAGCCCCAGCATTTT.

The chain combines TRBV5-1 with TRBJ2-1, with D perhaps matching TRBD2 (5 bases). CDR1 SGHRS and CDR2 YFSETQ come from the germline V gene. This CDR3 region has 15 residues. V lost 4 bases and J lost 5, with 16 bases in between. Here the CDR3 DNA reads TGCGCCAGCAGCCCGCAAGAGCCGGGGAACAATGAGCAGTTCTTC. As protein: CASSPQEPGNNEQFF. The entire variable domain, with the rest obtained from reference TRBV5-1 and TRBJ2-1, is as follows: KAGVTQTPRYLIKTRGQQVTLSCSPISGHRSVSWYQQTPGQGLQFLFEYFSETQRNKGNFPGRFSGRQFSNSRSEMNVSTLELGDSALYLCASSPQEPGNNEQFFGPGTRLTVL.

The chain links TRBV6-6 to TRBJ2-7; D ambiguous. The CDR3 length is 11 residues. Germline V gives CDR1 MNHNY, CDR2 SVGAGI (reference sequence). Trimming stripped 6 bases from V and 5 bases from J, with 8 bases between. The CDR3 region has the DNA TGTGCCAGCAGCCTGGCAAACGAGCAGTACTTC. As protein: CASSLANEQYF.

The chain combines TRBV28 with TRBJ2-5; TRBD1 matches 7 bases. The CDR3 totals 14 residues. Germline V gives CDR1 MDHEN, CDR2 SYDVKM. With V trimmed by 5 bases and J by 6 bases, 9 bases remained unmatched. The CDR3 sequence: CASSTSAGGKTQYF. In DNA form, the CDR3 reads TGTGCCAGCAGTACCTCCGCAGGGGGAAAGACCCAGTACTTC. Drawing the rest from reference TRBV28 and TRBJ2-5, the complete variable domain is DVKVTQSSRYLVKRTGEKVFLECVQDMDHENMFWYRQDPGLGLRLIYFSYDVKMKEKGDIPEGYSVSREKKERFSLILESASTNQTSMYLCASSTSAGGKTQYFGPGTRLLVL.

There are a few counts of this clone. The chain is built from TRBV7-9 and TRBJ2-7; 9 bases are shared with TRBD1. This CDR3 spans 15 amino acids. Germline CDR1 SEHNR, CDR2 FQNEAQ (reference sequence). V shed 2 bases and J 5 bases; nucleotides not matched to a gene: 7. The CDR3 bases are TGTGCCAGCAGCTTATCCGGGACAGGGTTTCACGAGCAGTACTTC. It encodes CASSLSGTGFHEQYF. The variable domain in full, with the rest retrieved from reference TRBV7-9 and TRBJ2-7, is DTGVSQNPRHKITKRGQNVTFRCDPISEHNRLYWYRQTLGQGPEFLTYFQNEAQLEKSRLLSDRFSAERPKGSFSTLEIQRTEQGDSAMYLCASSLSGTGFHEQYFGPGTRLTVT.

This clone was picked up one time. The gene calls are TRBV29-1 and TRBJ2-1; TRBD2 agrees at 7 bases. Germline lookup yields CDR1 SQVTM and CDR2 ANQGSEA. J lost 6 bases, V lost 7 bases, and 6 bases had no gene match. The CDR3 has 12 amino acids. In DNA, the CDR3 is TGCAGCGCTGGGACTATAGCCAATGAGCAGTTCTTC. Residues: CSAGTIANEQFF.

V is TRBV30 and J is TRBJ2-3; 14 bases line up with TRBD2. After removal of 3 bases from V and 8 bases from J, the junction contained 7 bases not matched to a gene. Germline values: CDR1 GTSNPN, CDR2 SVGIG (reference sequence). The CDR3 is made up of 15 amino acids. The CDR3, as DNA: TGTGCCTGGAGCGAGGGACTAGCGGGAGTAGGTACGCAGTATTTT. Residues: CAWSEGLAGVGTQYF. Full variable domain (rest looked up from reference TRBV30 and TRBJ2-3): SQTIHQWPATLVQPVGSPLSLECTVEGTSNPNLYWYRQAAGRGLQLLFYSVGIGQISSEVPQNLSASRPQDRQFILSSKKLLLSDSGFYLCAWSEGLAGVGTQYFGPGTRLTVL.

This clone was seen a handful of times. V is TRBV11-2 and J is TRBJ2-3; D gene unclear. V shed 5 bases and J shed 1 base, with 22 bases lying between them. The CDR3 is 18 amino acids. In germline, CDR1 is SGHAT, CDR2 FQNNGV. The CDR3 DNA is TGTGCCAGCAGCCCCCAGGCAGTGGTGAATTACGGCACAGATACGCAGTATTTT. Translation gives CASSPQAVVNYGTDTQYF.

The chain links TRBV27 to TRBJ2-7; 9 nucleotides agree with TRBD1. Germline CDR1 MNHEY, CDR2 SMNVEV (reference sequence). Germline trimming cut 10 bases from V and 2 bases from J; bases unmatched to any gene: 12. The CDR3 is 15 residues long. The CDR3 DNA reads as TGTGCCACAGGGACAGGGATCTTGAGAACCTACGAGCAGTACTTC. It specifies CATGTGILRTYEQYF.

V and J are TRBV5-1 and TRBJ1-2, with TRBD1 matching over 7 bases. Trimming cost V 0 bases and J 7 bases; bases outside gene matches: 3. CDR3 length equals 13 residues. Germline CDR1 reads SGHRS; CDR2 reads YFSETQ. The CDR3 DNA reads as TGCGCCAGCAGCTTGGGAGGGGGCGGTGGCTACACCTTC. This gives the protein CASSLGGGGGYTF.

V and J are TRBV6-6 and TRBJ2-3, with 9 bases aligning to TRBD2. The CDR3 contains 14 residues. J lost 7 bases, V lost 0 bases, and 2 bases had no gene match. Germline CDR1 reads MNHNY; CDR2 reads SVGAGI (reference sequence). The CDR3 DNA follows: TGTGCCAGCAGTTACTCCCTAGCGGGGAATACGCAGTATTTT. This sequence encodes CASSYSLAGNTQYF.